The 32 T cell receptor beta chains in this list originate from one sample, sequenced in a study of cytomegalovirus exposure and HLA in healthy donors. Amplification used 60 Vbeta primers and 13 Jbeta primers. The data were produced by immunoSEQ multiplex PCR, yet TCRdb's version contains in-frame clones alone and is incomplete. The sample includes about 200,000 clones, around 79% of them seen just once. The sequenced sample consisted of PBMCs. The source is a male donor in good health and CMV-seropositive.

V usage is TRBV7-8 and J usage is TRBJ1-1, with D perhaps matching TRBD1 (5 bases). V lost 5 bases and J lost 5, with 15 bases in between. Germline V lookup: CDR1 SGHVS, CDR2 FQNEAQ. CDR3 length: 14 amino acids. For the CDR3, the DNA is TGTGCCAGCAGCGGGGCAAGGGGCAGTACTGAAGCTTTCTTT. Its translation is CASSGARGSTEAFF.

In its sample, this clone was seen once. The sample contains more than one DNA sequence encoding this CDR3. The V gene is TRBV6-5, the J gene TRBJ1-1, with 7 bases identical to TRBD1. Per germline, CDR1 MNHEY and CDR2 SVGAGI. CDR3 length: 14 amino acids. Unmatched junction bases numbered 2, after V lost 0 bases and J lost 4 bases. This CDR3 reads CASSYSPGGTEAFF. The CDR3 DNA reads TGTGCCAGCAGTTACTCCCCAGGGGGCACTGAAGCTTTCTTT.

Only a few counts were recorded for this clone. J is TRBJ1-2 and V is TRBV6-5; the match to TRBD1 covers 9 bases. This CDR3 is 15 amino acids long. In germline, CDR1 is MNHEY, CDR2 SVGAGI. V lost 0 bases, J lost 4 bases, and 3 bases stayed unmatched. The CDR3 spells CASSYSGTGSYGYTF. The CDR3 DNA is TGTGCCAGCAGTTACTCAGGGACAGGGAGCTATGGCTACACCTTC.

This clone was observed a few times. Sequence at one end of the junction differs from germline and may be a read error. The chain is built from TRBV6-5 and TRBJ1-1; tentative D call: TRBD1 (6 bases). This CDR3 is 13 amino acids long. Germline loops: CDR1 MNHEY, CDR2 SVGAGI. Here the CDR3 reads CASSYSDRDEAFF. In DNA form, the CDR3 reads TGTGCCAGCAGCTACTCGGACAGAGATGAAGCTTTCTTT.

The chain joins TRBV28 to TRBJ1-5; 8 nucleotides line up with TRBD1. Per the germline V gene, CDR1 is MDHEN and CDR2 is SYDVKM. This CDR3 is 15 amino acids long. V gave up 3 bases and J gave up 5 bases; unmatched junction bases: 6. CDR3 protein: CASSFSRDRHQPQHF. The CDR3 DNA reads TGTGCCAGCAGTTTCTCAAGGGACAGGCATCAGCCCCAGCATTTT.

The chain recombines TRBV6-5 with TRBJ1-2, with TRBD1 identical over 7 bases. J lost 6 bases, V lost 7 bases, and 11 bases had no gene match. The CDR3 contains 14 residues. Germline values: CDR1 MNHEY, CDR2 SVGAGI. CDR3 sequence reads: CASNLDRNAHGYTF. For the CDR3, the DNA is TGTGCCAGCAACCTGGACAGGAATGCTCATGGCTACACCTTC.

This clone was detected only once. The V and J genes are TRBV28 and TRBJ2-3; 10 bases are a match to TRBD2. After removal of 1 base from V and 3 bases from J, the junction contained 1 base not matched to a gene. The germline gives CDR1 MDHEN, CDR2 SYDVKM. The CDR3 contains 15 residues. CDR3 residues: CASSLLAGGTDTQYF. CDR3 nucleotides: TGTGCCAGCAGTTTATTAGCGGGAGGTACAGATACGCAGTATTTT.

The V gene is TRBV15, the J gene TRBJ2-3; 14 bases map to TRBD2. The germline gives CDR1 LNHNV, CDR2 YYDKDF (reference sequence). The CDR3 consists of 17 residues. With V trimmed by 5 bases and J by 2 bases, 6 bases remained unmatched. CDR3 in amino acids: CATSGGLAGGPTDTQYF. The DNA for the CDR3 is TGTGCCACCAGCGGCGGACTAGCGGGGGGCCCCACAGATACGCAGTATTTT.

The chain couples TRBV7-8 to TRBJ2-3; 9 bases are shared with TRBD1. After removal of 5 bases from V and 3 bases from J, the junction contained 6 bases not matched to a gene. The CDR3 is made up of 15 amino acids. Germline V CDR1 and CDR2: SGHVS, FQNEAQ. The CDR3 bases are TGTGCCAGCAGCCACCGGGACAGGGTTACAGATACGCAGTATTTT. Encoded protein: CASSHRDRVTDTQYF.

V usage is TRBV27 and J usage is TRBJ2-6, with no clear D. V was pared by 5 bases and J by 2 bases, with 7 bases between. The CDR3 runs 14 residues. The germline gives CDR1 MNHEY, CDR2 SMNVEV (reference sequence). For the CDR3, the DNA is TGTGCCAGCAGTCGGGTGGCTGGGGCCAACGTCCTGACTTTC. This encodes CASSRVAGANVLTF. The whole variable domain, filled in from reference TRBV27 and TRBJ2-6, reads EAQVTQNPRYLITVTGKKLTVTCSQNMNHEYMSWYRQDPGLGLRQIYYSMNVEVTDKGDVPEGYKVSRKEKRNFPLILESPSPNQTSLYFCASSRVAGANVLTFGAGSRLTVL.

The chain employs TRBV19 and TRBJ2-3, with 8 bases that match TRBD2. The trim removed 6 bases at V and 0 bases at J, leaving 5 bases unmatched. The CDR3 spans 15 residues. Germline assignment: CDR1 LNHDA and CDR2 SQIVND (reference sequence). In DNA form, the CDR3 reads TGTGCCAGTAGGATTAGCGGGATAAGCACAGATACGCAGTATTTT. This encodes CASRISGISTDTQYF. The full variable domain, its missing parts supplied by reference TRBV19 and TRBJ2-3, is DGGITQSPKYLFRKEGQNVTLSCEQNLNHDAMYWYRQDPGQGLRLIYYSQIVNDFQKGDIAEGYSVSREKKESFPLTVTSAQKNPTAFYLCASRISGISTDTQYFGPGTRLTVL.

The chain is built from TRBV27 and TRBJ1-1; TRBD1 matches at 8 bases. The length of the CDR3 is 12 residues. Germline V lookup: CDR1 MNHEY, CDR2 SMNVEV (reference sequence). Trimming cost V 8 bases and J 5 bases; bases outside gene matches: 4. CDR3 in amino acids: CASSTGGTEAFF. The DNA of the CDR3 is TGTGCCAGCTCTACAGGGGGAACTGAAGCTTTCTTT.

The V gene is TRBV28, the J gene TRBJ2-7; TRBD1 is a possible D gene (5 bases). Germline values: CDR1 MDHEN, CDR2 SYDVKM. The CDR3 is 14 residues long. Trimming removed 7 bases from V and 3 bases from J, with 16 bases in between. Written as DNA, the CDR3 is TGTGCCAGCACCTCGGTGACAGTTCTCTACGAGCAGTACTTC. Translating gives CASTSVTVLYEQYF.

The chain couples TRBV28 to TRBJ1-5, with a possible D match to TRBD1 (5 bases). The germline CDR1 and CDR2 sequences are MDHEN and SYDVKM. CDR3 length equals 15 residues. Trimming took 7 bases from V and 0 from J, leaving 13 bases between them. The CDR3, as DNA: TGTGCCAGCACTTCGACAGATCATAGCAATCAGCCCCAGCATTTT. Translating it yields CASTSTDHSNQPQHF.

The J gene is TRBJ2-3, the V gene TRBV6-5, with 8 bases matching TRBD2. The V and J ends lost 0 bases and 6 bases, in that order; junction bases with no gene match: 5. CDR1 and CDR2 (germline): MNHEY, SVGAGI. This CDR3 contains 15 residues. The CDR3 here is CASSYSSGRRDTQYF. CDR3 bases: TGTGCCAGCAGTTACTCGAGCGGGAGAAGGGATACGCAGTATTTT.

The V and J genes are TRBV9 and TRBJ1-2; weak D call: TRBD1 (5 bases). Per the germline V gene, CDR1 is SGDLS and CDR2 is YYNGEE. The CDR3 contains 13 residues. V dropped 2 bases and J dropped 2 bases, with 7 bases sitting between them. Here the CDR3 DNA reads TGTGCCAGCAGCGTCCCAGGGAACTATGGCTACACCTTC. Amino acids: CASSVPGNYGYTF.

The chain couples TRBV11-2 to TRBJ1-2, with TRBD1 identical over 9 bases. The ends lost 0 bases at V and 7 bases at J; junction bases unmatched: 3. The CDR3 has 14 residues. Germline V CDR1 and CDR2: SGHAT, FQNNGV. The CDR3 is CASSLDGTGIGYTF. The CDR3 DNA reads as TGTGCCAGCAGCTTAGATGGGACAGGGATTGGCTACACCTTC.

The chain combines TRBV11-2 with TRBJ1-4; weak D call: TRBD1 (6 bases). Germline values: CDR1 SGHAT, CDR2 FQNNGV. Deletions cut 7 bases from V and 0 bases from J, with 12 bases between. The CDR3 covers 15 residues. The DNA for the CDR3 is TGTGCCAGCAACGGGGGGCCTGCAACTAATGAAAAACTGTTTTTT. Translated, it gives CASNGGPATNEKLFF.

The chain links TRBV10-3 to TRBJ1-4; 8 nucleotides agree with TRBD1. This CDR3 spans 14 amino acids. Germline CDR1 ENHRY, CDR2 SYGVKD. J lost 8 bases, V lost 6 bases, and 8 bases had no gene match. The CDR3 here is CAIRKDRAEEKLFF. For the CDR3, the DNA is TGTGCCATCAGGAAGGACAGGGCGGAGGAAAAACTGTTTTTT.

The count of this clone is one. V usage is TRBV11-2 and J usage is TRBJ2-5; 13 nucleotides agree with TRBD2. Losses at the gene ends were 5 bases for V and 13 bases for J; bases not matched to a gene: 10. CDR3 size: 14 residues. CDR1 is SGHAT, CDR2 FQNNGV, per germline. CDR3 protein: CASSPRTSGRGRYF. Written as DNA, the CDR3 is TGTGCCAGCAGCCCCAGGACTAGCGGGAGAGGGCGGTACTTC.

The J gene is TRBJ1-2, the V gene TRBV14; 8 bases map to TRBD1. The CDR3 loop spans 18 amino acids. J lost 3 bases, V lost 1 base, and 13 bases had no gene match. From germline, CDR1 is SGHDN and CDR2 FVKESK. Here the CDR3 reads CASSQVGGPDRVDYGYTF. Here the CDR3 DNA reads TGTGCCAGCAGCCAAGTAGGGGGGCCGGACAGGGTCGACTATGGCTACACCTTC.

A word on this clone: A junction end diverges from the germline sequence, so it may reflect a read error. J is TRBJ1-3 and V is TRBV7-9, with 8 nucleotides matching TRBD1. The CDR3 runs 17 residues. CDR1 and CDR2 (germline): SEHNR, FQNEAQ (reference sequence). The CDR3 DNA is TGTTCCAGCAGCCTTCTGACAGGGGCCTACTCTGGAAACACCATATATTTT. Translation: CSSSLLTGAYSGNTIYF.

This CDR3 is CASKIPETEAFF. Written as DNA, the CDR3 is TGTGCCAGCAAAATCCCCGAGACTGAAGCTTTCTTT. The chain joins TRBV28 to TRBJ1-1; unclear D gene. The CDR3 contains 12 residues. The V gene lost 7 bases and the J gene lost 5 bases, with 11 bases spanning the gap. From germline, CDR1 is MDHEN and CDR2 SYDVKM.

V and J are TRBV30 and TRBJ1-1, with unresolved D. CDR3 length equals 13 residues. V was shortened by 0 bases and J by 0 bases, with 5 bases between the two germline ends. CDR1 GTSNPN and CDR2 SVGIG come from the germline V gene (reference sequence). CDR3 region: CAWSVPVNTEAFF. The DNA of the CDR3 is TGTGCCTGGAGTGTACCGGTGAACACTGAAGCTTTCTTT.

V usage is TRBV4-2 and J usage is TRBJ1-2; D remains unclear. Trimming removed 0 bases at V and 3 bases at J, with 11 bases between. The CDR3 runs 15 residues. Germline values: CDR1 LGHNA, CDR2 YNFKEQ. CDR3 region: CASSQEAPVHYGYTF. CDR3 DNA: TGTGCCAGCAGCCAAGAGGCCCCAGTTCACTATGGCTACACCTTC.

The chain uses TRBV6-1 and TRBJ1-2; maybe TRBD1 (6 bases). The CDR3 spans 15 residues. Trimming cost V 7 bases and J 0 bases, with 15 bases left between them. Germline V gene sequence: CDR1 MNHNS, CDR2 SASEGT. CDR3 in DNA: TGTGCCAGCATTAGACAGGACCCTTCTAACTATGGCTACACCTTC. It yields the protein CASIRQDPSNYGYTF.

This chain joins TRBV28 and TRBJ1-2; D gene uncertain. Germline V CDR1 and CDR2: MDHEN, SYDVKM. This CDR3 has 16 residues. V was cut by 4 bases and J by 3 bases, with 18 bases left in between. The CDR3, as DNA: TGTGCCAGCAGTTCCCTCGGGGAGGGAACCCACTATGGCTACACCTTC. Amino acids: CASSSLGEGTHYGYTF.

This rearrangement joins TRBV19 to TRBJ2-2; possibly TRBD2 for D (5 bases). The CDR3 is 16 residues long. Germline CDR1 reads LNHDA; CDR2 reads SQIVND (reference sequence). V dropped 3 bases and J dropped 5 bases, with 16 bases sitting between them. The CDR3 nucleotides read TGTGCCAGTAGTATCTCGACTAATGTCCGAACCGGGGAGCTGTTTTTT. This codes for CASSISTNVRTGELFF.

The CDR3 DNA reads as TGTGCCAGCAGTCCCCTGGGGGGAGAGTCCTACAATGAGCAGTTCTTC. Its protein product is CASSPLGGESYNEQFF. The chain is built from TRBV28 and TRBJ2-1, with D possibly matching TRBD2 (6 bases). Germline V CDR1 and CDR2: MDHEN, SYDVKM. The CDR3 has 16 amino acids. V dropped 5 bases and J dropped 1 base, with 15 bases sitting between them. Using reference TRBV28 and TRBJ2-1 for the parts outside the CDR3, the full variable domain is DVKVTQSSRYLVKRTGEKVFLECVQDMDHENMFWYRQDPGLGLRLIYFSYDVKMKEKGDIPEGYSVSREKKERFSLILESASTNQTSMYLCASSPLGGESYNEQFFGPGTRLTVL.

The chain links TRBV7-2 to TRBJ2-1; 12 bases match TRBD1. The CDR3 length is 15 residues. Germline trimming cut 5 bases from V and 8 bases from J; bases unmatched to any gene: 7. Germline V lookup: CDR1 SGHTA, CDR2 FQGNSA. CDR3 sequence: CASSILGTGGDEQFF. The CDR3 DNA sequence: TGTGCCAGCAGCATCCTCGGGACAGGGGGCGATGAGCAGTTCTTC.

The chain uses TRBV25-1 and TRBJ2-2; D is undetermined. Germline-derived CDR1 and CDR2 are MGHDK and SYGVNS. This CDR3 is built from 12 residues. V lost 5 bases to trimming and J lost 6 bases, with 7 bases between them. For the CDR3, the DNA is TGTGCCAGCAGTTCGGTGTCCGGGGAGCTGTTTTTT. This sequence encodes CASSSVSGELFF. Drawing the rest from reference TRBV25-1 and TRBJ2-2, the complete variable domain is EADIYQTPRYLVIGTGKKITLECSQTMGHDKMYWYQQDPGMELHLIHYSYGVNSTEKGDLSSESTVSRIRTEHFPLTLESARPSHTSQYLCASSSVSGELFFGEGSRLTVL.

This clone came up a few times. The J gene is TRBJ2-1, the V gene TRBV18; perhaps TRBD2 as D (5 bases). In germline, CDR1 is KGHSH, CDR2 LQKENI. V lost 0 bases, J lost 3 bases, and 15 bases lay in between. The CDR3 spans 17 residues. The CDR3 DNA reads as TGTGCCAGCTCACCACCCAGTTTAGCGAATTACTACAATGAGCAGTTCTTC. Encoded protein: CASSPPSLANYYNEQFF.